These 27 T cell receptor beta chains originate from one sample sequenced in a study of blood T cells in healthy people across ages. The use of a sample-barcoded 5' primer and a J-beta primer mix characterized a second PCR of about 7 to 12 cycles. Via MiXCR, TCRdb re-called the 5' RACE reads, giving one row per CDR3 protein. The data show 1.2 million to 1.5 million distinct CDR3 sequences, approximately 60% seen once. The sample was blood. The receptors were sampled from a man between 18 and 35 years old in good health.

V usage is TRBV12-3 or TRBV12-4 and J usage is TRBJ2-1; D remains ambiguous. This CDR3 has 15 amino acids. V shed 8 bases and J shed 4 bases, with 18 bases lying between them. CDR3 sequence reads: CASRPGASSYNEQFF. The CDR3 bases are TGTGCCAGCCGCCCTGGCGCCTCGTCTTACAATGAGCAGTTCTTC.

This clonotype was found a few times. V and J are TRBV5-1 and TRBJ2-7; TRBD1 might be the D (5 bases). The CDR3 is 16 amino acids. V was shortened by 1 base and J by 5 bases, with 19 bases between the two germline ends. Germline V lookup: CDR1 SGHRS, CDR2 YFSETQ. This chain's CDR3 is CASSLSRGQVGDEQYF. The CDR3, as DNA: TGCGCCAGCAGCTTGTCTAGGGGCCAAGTAGGGGACGAGCAGTACTTC.

The rearrangement uses TRBV18 and TRBJ1-5; 7 bases match TRBD1. V lost 2 bases and J lost 6; bases outside the gene matches: 4. The CDR3 contains 14 residues. Germline lookup yields CDR1 KGHSH and CDR2 LQKENI. The CDR3, as DNA: TGTGCCAGCTCACCAAGTCAGGGGGTTCAGCCCCAGCATTTT. Translation gives CASSPSQGVQPQHF.

V gene TRBV27 combines with J gene TRBJ2-4; TRBD2 agrees at 7 bases. The J call may not be correct, given that the DNA end is closer to TRBJ2-7. Looked up from germline, CDR1 is MNHEY and CDR2 is SMNVEV (reference sequence). The CDR3 runs 15 residues. CDR3 region: CASSPSGDSTYEQYF. DNA of the CDR3: TGTGCCAGCAGTCCAAGCGGGGACTCTACCTACGAGCAGTACTTC.

The genes are TRBV2 and TRBJ2-7; a weak D match, TRBD1 (6 bases). With the DNA end fitting TRBJ2-4 better, the J assignment may be wrong. The CDR3 sequence is 13 residues long. Germline V lookup: CDR1 SNHLY, CDR2 FYNNEI. As DNA, the CDR3 is TGTGCCAGCAGTGGCAGCGAGGGGGACATTCAGTACTTC. The encoded protein is CASSGSEGDIQYF.

The CDR3 region has the DNA TGCAGTGGGTTCAAAGGGGGCTACACAGATACGCAGTATTTT. Amino acid sequence: CSGFKGGYTDTQYF. The chain combines TRBV20-1 with TRBJ2-3; 7 bases are shared with TRBD1. V shed 7 bases, J shed 2 bases, and the junction held 9 bases outside the gene matches. There are 14 residues in the CDR3. The germline V gene encodes CDR1 DFQATT and CDR2 SNEGSKA (reference sequence).

This clonotype occurred a few times. The V call is TRBV4-1, the J call TRBJ2-5; D possibly uses TRBD1 or TRBD2 (5 bases each). The CDR3 runs to 15 residues. V dropped 1 base and J dropped 5 bases, with 14 bases sitting between them. CDR1 and CDR2 (germline): MGHRA, YSYEKL. CDR3 in DNA: TGCGCCAGCAGCCAAGTACGAGGGGCCAAGGAGACCCAGTACTTC. Protein product: CASSQVRGAKETQYF.

This clonotype was counted a few times. The rearrangement uses TRBV10-3 and TRBJ2-7; D is possibly TRBD2 (5 bases). Trimming took off 3 bases at V and 3 bases at J, with 9 bases between the two ends. The germline V gene encodes CDR1 ENHRY and CDR2 SYGVKD. The CDR3 is made up of 13 amino acids. The CDR3 loop reads CAISERESYEQYF. The CDR3 DNA sequence: TGTGCCATCAGTGAACGGGAAAGCTACGAGCAGTACTTC.

The chain is built from TRBV2 and TRBJ2-7; D not resolved. The J call may be wrong; the DNA end is better matched by TRBJ2-5. Germline CDR1 and CDR2: SNHLY and FYNNEI. This CDR3 is built from 14 residues. The DNA of the CDR3 is TGTGCCAGCAGTGGAGGTTGGGGAAAGTGGACCCAGTACTTC. This codes for CASSGGWGKWTQYF.

This clonotype was found once. The CDR3 DNA reads as TGTGCCTGCACCACGGAAGGGGACATGACCCACGAGCAGTACTTC. This gives the protein CACTTEGDMTHEQYF. V and J are TRBV10-3 and TRBJ2-7; TRBD1 might be the D (6 bases). V was clipped by 11 bases and J by 5 bases, with 25 bases between them. The germline V gene encodes CDR1 ENHRY and CDR2 SYGVKD. This CDR3 comprises 15 residues.

J is TRBJ2-4 and V is TRBV11-2, with TRBD2 matching 12 bases. The J call is doubtful: the DNA matches TRBJ2-7 better. From germline, CDR1 is SGHAT and CDR2 FQNNGV. The CDR3 loop spans 16 amino acids. CDR3 sequence reads: CASSSPTSGRDYEQYF. The CDR3 coding sequence is TGTGCCAGCAGCTCACCGACTAGCGGGAGAGACTACGAGCAGTACTTC.

The chain joins TRBV20-1 to TRBJ1-3; 8 bases line up with TRBD1. CDR1 and CDR2 (germline): DFQATT, SNEGSKA (reference sequence). V was clipped by 0 bases and J by 2 bases; unmatched bases: 9. This CDR3 region has 17 residues. The CDR3 spells CSARDVQDRGTGNTIYF. The CDR3 nucleotides read TGCAGTGCTAGAGACGTACAAGACAGGGGTACTGGAAACACCATATATTTT.

This chain connects TRBV7-2 to TRBJ2-1; TRBD2 aligns across 9 bases. Germline assignment: CDR1 SGHTA and CDR2 FQGNSA. The CDR3 loop spans 18 amino acids. V lost 4 bases to trimming and J lost 0 bases; unmatched junction nucleotides: 10. The CDR3 nucleotides read TGTGCCAGCAGCTGGGCTAGCGGGATGGCTAGCTCCTACAATGAGCAGTTCTTC. This sequence encodes CASSWASGMASSYNEQFF.

J is TRBJ1-5 and V is TRBV7-2; 7 positions match TRBD1. Looked up from germline, CDR1 is SGHTA and CDR2 is FQGNSA. V trimming: 5 bases; J trimming: 6 bases; junction bases outside the gene matches: 7. The CDR3 loop spans 14 amino acids. The CDR3 is CASSIRQGTQPQHF. The CDR3 DNA is TGTGCCAGCAGCATCCGACAGGGAACTCAGCCCCAGCATTTT.

The chain carries TRBV5-1 and TRBJ2-7; D is unresolved. Germline V gene lookup returns CDR1 SGHRS and CDR2 YFSETQ. The V end was cut by 4 bases, the J end by 3 bases, with 11 bases between. This CDR3 region has 13 residues. The DNA for the CDR3 is TGCGCCAGCAGCCCTTCTCAATACTACGAGCAGTACTTC. It specifies CASSPSQYYEQYF.

V is TRBV12-3 or TRBV12-4 and J is TRBJ1-6, with D unresolved. Trimming stripped 2 bases from V and 10 bases from J, with 12 bases between. The CDR3 sequence is 14 residues long. The CDR3 region has the DNA TGTGCCAGCAGTTTAAGAACCGGTCGCTCACCCCTCCACTTT. It translates to CASSLRTGRSPLHF.

This clonotype was seen a handful of times. The chain carries TRBV7-8 and TRBJ2-7, with D hard to call. The V gene lost 5 bases and the J gene lost 2 bases, with 13 bases spanning the gap. The length of the CDR3 is 14 residues. Germline-derived CDR1 and CDR2 are SGHVS and FQNEAQ. The CDR3 protein is CASSIRAGPYEQYF. The CDR3 nucleotides are TGTGCCAGCAGCATCCGGGCCGGACCCTACGAGCAGTACTTC.

In its sample, this clonotype was seen a few times. V and J are TRBV7-2 and TRBJ2-5; tentative D call: TRBD2 (5 bases). Trimming shortened V by 5 bases and J by 11 bases, and 12 bases separated the two germline ends. CDR1 and CDR2 (germline): SGHTA, FQGNSA. The CDR3 length is 11 residues. The CDR3 DNA sequence: TGTGCCAGCAGCCTAGGAGGTGCGCAGTACTTC. This codes for CASSLGGAQYF.

The chain has TRBV11-2 and TRBJ2-7, with unresolved D. This CDR3 is 16 amino acids long. Trimming shortened V by 2 bases and J by 1 base, and 15 bases separated the two germline ends. From germline, CDR1 is SGHAT and CDR2 FQNNGV. The CDR3 spells CASSLLLGQESYEQYF. In DNA, the CDR3 is TGTGCCAGCAGCTTATTACTCGGGCAGGAATCCTACGAGCAGTACTTC.

The chain links TRBV12-3 or TRBV12-4 to TRBJ2-4; D remains unclear. The J call may be wrong; the DNA end is better matched by TRBJ2-7. The CDR3 covers 14 residues. CDR3 bases: TGTGCCAGCAGTTTGACGGCGCACTCCTACGAGCAGTACTTC. Protein: CASSLTAHSYEQYF.

V usage is TRBV2 and J usage is TRBJ1-2; 9 bases line up with TRBD1. The CDR3 extends over 14 amino acids. The ends lost 0 bases at V and 8 bases at J; junction bases unmatched: 4. Per germline, CDR1 SNHLY and CDR2 FYNNEI. This chain's CDR3 is CASSEATGGLGYTF. CDR3 in DNA: TGTGCCAGCAGTGAAGCCACAGGGGGCCTCGGCTACACCTTC.

This chain links TRBV2 with TRBJ2-3, with TRBD1 identical over 10 bases. This CDR3 region has 15 residues. The V gene end was trimmed by 4 bases and the J gene end by 4 bases; junction bases not matched to a gene: 5. The germline CDR1 and CDR2 sequences are SNHLY and FYNNEI. In DNA, the CDR3 is TGTGCCAGCAGTGTTCTGGACAGGGGGGCAGATACGCAGTATTTT. It specifies CASSVLDRGADTQYF.

The CDR3 DNA sequence: TGTGCCAGCAGCTCCCAGGGGACTAGCGTGGTGTACGAGCAGTACTTC. Its translation is CASSSQGTSVVYEQYF. The chain is built from TRBV7-2 and TRBJ2-5; 10 bases align to TRBD2. The closer fit of TRBJ2-7 to the DNA end suggests the J call may be wrong. This CDR3 region has 16 residues. In germline, CDR1 is SGHTA, CDR2 FQGNSA.

V gene TRBV2 combines with J gene TRBJ2-5; D possibly corresponds to TRBD1 (5 bases). The J call may not be correct, given that the DNA end is closer to TRBJ2-7. Looked up from germline, CDR1 is SNHLY and CDR2 is FYNNEI. The CDR3 consists of 12 residues. The CDR3 sequence is CASSIRDFEQYF. The CDR3, as DNA: TGTGCCAGCAGTATCAGGGATTTCGAGCAGTACTTC.

The chain combines TRBV11-2 with TRBJ2-7; D remains unclear. Germline values: CDR1 SGHAT, CDR2 FQNNGV. Trimming shortened V by 4 bases and J by 7 bases, and 17 bases separated the two germline ends. There are 14 residues in the CDR3. CDR3 sequence reads: CASSSRVLYNEQYF. The CDR3, as DNA: TGTGCCAGCAGCTCCCGGGTTCTATACAATGAGCAGTACTTC.

The gene calls are TRBV4-3 and TRBJ2-1, with D possibly TRBD2 on 6 matching bases. The CDR3 consists of 15 residues. Trimming took 0 bases from V and 6 from J, leaving 12 bases between them. The V gene's germline CDR1 is LGHNA and CDR2 YSLEER. This CDR3 is CASSQDGGRPNEQFF. The CDR3 coding sequence is TGCGCCAGCAGCCAAGATGGGGGGAGGCCCAATGAGCAGTTCTTC.

This clonotype was seen a single time. V is TRBV6-6 and J is TRBJ1-5; 8 nucleotides line up with TRBD1. With V trimmed by 6 bases and J by 3 bases, 7 bases remained unmatched. Looked up from germline, CDR1 is MNHNY and CDR2 is SVGAGI (reference sequence). CDR3 size: 15 residues. CDR3 residues: CASRNGQGNNQPQHF. DNA of the CDR3: TGTGCCAGCAGGAACGGACAGGGCAACAATCAGCCCCAGCATTTT.